This T cell receptor (beta chain) was captured by sequencing in a study of blood T cells in healthy people across ages. Study-level findings and limits: The long-lived group displayed more naive CD4+ cells, plus higher diversity, than the aged donors did. Unsorted PBMC input precluded a conclusive naive versus antigen-experienced comparison.

For the second PCR, which ran for 7 to 11 cycles, a sample-barcoded 5' primer and a J-beta primer mix were used. TCRdb used MiXCR to reprocess the 5' RACE reads, holding one entry per CDR3 protein. The sample includes about 1.5 million distinct CDR3 sequences, 35% to 45% seen only once; the top ten take 4%. This clonotype was counted many times. Its antigen is still unknown. CDR3 length: 14 residues. Trimming removed 0 bases from V and 2 bases from J; junction bases left unmatched: 1. The V gene's germline CDR1 is MNHEY and CDR2 SMNVEV (reference sequence). This receptor was identified in a woman in her late teens or twenties in good health. Sequencing was done on a sample of blood. This sequence joins TRBV27 and TRBJ2-7; 7 nucleotides agree with TRBD2. Here the CDR3 reads CASSLSAGAYEQYF. The CDR3 nucleotides are TGTGCCAGCAGTTTATCCGCGGGAGCCTACGAGCAGTACTTC.